Listed below are T cell receptor beta chains from one sample, sequenced in a study of PD-L1 blockade in urothelial cancer. Using immunoSEQ multiplex PCR, the repertoire was profiled, and TCRdb retains in-frame clones only, with some absent. The sample records 45,000 to 55,000 clones, approximately 86% being singletons. Source: PBMCs, taken around atezolizumab (anti-PD-L1) treatment. The receptors stem from a man between 60 and 70 years old with urothelial cancer. The CDR3 runs from the conserved cysteine through the conserved F or W. The D gene is left open where the match is weak. Some rows have no size entry. The others give once, few or many, or a class for an expanded clone.

.	TRBV11-3	TRBJ2-2	.	CASRPGWEKDTGELFF	TGTGCCAGCAGGCCTGGGTGGGAGAAGGACACCGGGGAGCTGTTTTTT
TRBD2	TRBV5-5	TRBJ2-1	.	CASSLAGGSPYNEQFF	TGTGCCAGCAGCTTGGCCGGGGGGTCCCCCTACAATGAGCAGTTCTTC
.	TRBV18	TRBJ2-7	.	CASSPRSTGMDSSYEQYF	TGTGCCAGCTCACCACGATCAACGGGCATGGACAGCTCCTACGAGCAGTACTTC
.	TRBV6-1	TRBJ1-1	.	CASAWGVNTEAFF	TGTGCCAGCGCGTGGGGCGTGAACACTGAAGCTTTCTTT
.	TRBV2	TRBJ2-5	once	CASEYQETQYF	TGTGCCAGTGAGTACCAAGAGACCCAGTACTTC
TRBD1	TRBV5-1	TRBJ2-7	once	CASSLGGTGIHEQYF	TGCGCCAGCAGCTTGGGCGGGACAGGGATCCACGAGCAGTACTTC
.	TRBV10-2	TRBJ2-3	few	CASSRGARTDTQYF	TGCGCCAGCAGTCGCGGGGCGCGGACAGATACGCAGTATTTT
TRBD2	TRBV18	TRBJ2-7	.	CASATSGGDYEQYF	TGTGCCAGCGCAACTAGCGGGGGAGATTACGAGCAGTACTTC
TRBD1	TRBV30	TRBJ2-3	.	CAWSVGTGNTQYF	TGTGCCTGGAGTGTTGGGACAGGGAATACGCAGTATTTT
TRBD2	TRBV5-1	TRBJ2-3	once	CASSLGLAGGLTDTQYF	TGCGCCAGCAGCTTGGGGCTAGCGGGGGGCCTCACAGATACGCAGTATTTT
.	TRBV2	TRBJ2-7	.	CASSQDSYEQYF	TGTGCCAGCAGCCAGGACAGCTACGAGCAGTACTTC
TRBD1	TRBV7-8	TRBJ2-5	.	CASSRDSAQETQYF	TGTGCCAGCAGCCGGGACAGCGCCCAAGAGACCCAGTACTTC
.	TRBV11-3	TRBJ2-2	.	CASSLNRVSGELFF	TGTGCCAGCAGCTTGAACAGGGTCTCCGGGGAGCTGTTTTTT
TRBD2	TRBV7-6	TRBJ2-7	.	CASSLTAGVYEQYF	TGTGCCAGCAGCTTAACAGCGGGGGTCTACGAGCAGTACTTC
TRBD2	TRBV11-2	TRBJ2-5	.	CASSHGGGGGETQYF	TGTGCCAGCAGCCACGGCGGGGGCGGGGGGGAGACCCAGTACTTC
TRBD1	TRBV19	TRBJ1-2	few	CASGTGLYGYTF	TGTGCCAGCGGGACAGGGCTCTATGGCTACACCTTC
TRBD1	TRBV25-1	TRBJ1-1	few	CASSVGQGGTEAFF	TGTGCCAGCTCCGTGGGGCAGGGGGGCACTGAAGCTTTCTTT
.	TRBV15	TRBJ1-5	.	CATGARNQPQHF	TGTGCCACCGGGGCGCGCAATCAGCCCCAGCATTTT
.	TRBV19	TRBJ1-4	.	CASNRYPTDEKLFF	TGTGCCAGTAATAGATATCCTACGGATGAAAAACTGTTTTTT
TRBD1	TRBV19	TRBJ1-5	.	CASSTRQGAVGNQPQHF	TGTGCCAGTAGTACAAGACAGGGGGCGGTCGGCAATCAGCCCCAGCATTTT
.	TRBV11-2	TRBJ2-5	.	CASSPRVRSVPETQYF	TGTGCCAGCAGCCCCAGGGTCCGGAGTGTTCCCGAGACCCAGTACTTC
.	TRBV11-2	TRBJ1-1	once	CASSPRRPIDTEAFF	TGTGCCAGCAGCCCTCGCAGGCCGATAGACACTGAAGCTTTCTTT
.	TRBV5-4	TRBJ2-3	.	CASSLGVVRTDTQYF	TGTGCCAGCAGCTTGGGAGTAGTCCGTACAGATACGCAGTATTTT
.	TRBV7-3	TRBJ2-5	once	CASSLTGHQETQYF	TGTGCCAGCAGCTTGACAGGCCACCAAGAGACCCAGTACTTC
.	TRBV7-8	TRBJ1-5	.	CASSPTPGHDSNQPQHF	TGTGCCAGCAGCCCGACACCGGGACACGATAGCAATCAGCCCCAGCATTTT
TRBD1	TRBV7-6	TRBJ1-5	once	CASSPGQGSQPQHF	TGTGCCAGCAGCCCCGGACAGGGAAGTCAGCCCCAGCATTTT
.	TRBV30	TRBJ1-4	.	CAWTSSGGKLFF	TGTGCCTGGACCTCATCCGGGGGAAAACTGTTTTTT
TRBD1	TRBV9	TRBJ1-4	.	CASSVGAGTGNEKLFF	TGTGCCAGCAGCGTAGGAGCCGGGACAGGAAATGAAAAACTGTTTTTT
.	TRBV30	TRBJ1-2	.	CAWSLYYGYTF	TGTGCCTGGAGTTTATACTATGGCTACACCTTC
.	TRBV25-1	TRBJ2-2	.	CASSGTPNTGELFF	TGTGCCAGCAGTGGAACTCCGAACACCGGGGAGCTGTTTTTT
TRBD2	TRBV5-1	TRBJ2-5	.	CASSFILAGPQETQYF	TGCGCCAGCAGCTTTATCCTAGCGGGGCCCCAAGAGACCCAGTACTTC
.	TRBV12-2	TRBJ1-2	.	CASRFFSNYGYTF	TGTGCAAGTCGCTTCTTTTCTAACTATGGCTACACCTTC
.	TRBV4-1	TRBJ2-7	.	CASSQDPRVHEQYF	TGCGCCAGCAGCCAAGACCCCAGGGTGCACGAGCAGTACTTC
.	TRBV6-1	TRBJ2-5	.	CASSEAQGTGETQYF	TGTGCCAGCAGTGAAGCTCAGGGGACCGGGGAGACCCAGTACTTC
TRBD1	TRBV13	TRBJ1-2	.	CASSLEGATRRGGYTF	TGTGCCAGCAGCTTAGAGGGGGCTACGAGGCGGGGAGGCTACACCTTC
.	TRBV7-6	TRBJ1-6	.	CASSLATGYNSPLHF	TGTGCCAGCAGCTTAGCGACGGGGTACAATTCACCCCTCCACTTT
TRBD1	TRBV9	TRBJ1-1	.	CASSVRTGGTEAFF	TGTGCCAGCAGCGTCCGGACAGGGGGCACTGAAGCTTTCTTT
.	TRBV7-9	TRBJ1-5	.	CASSSKGGKGSNQPQHF	TGTGCCAGCAGCTCAAAGGGAGGGAAAGGTAGCAATCAGCCCCAGCATTTT
.	TRBV5-1	TRBJ2-2	.	CASSGTLDDTGELFF	TGCGCCAGCAGCGGGACTCTCGATGATACCGGGGAGCTGTTTTTT
.	TRBV2	TRBJ1-2	.	CASSAIAEGYGYTF	TGTGCCAGCAGTGCAATAGCGGAGGGCTATGGCTACACCTTC
.	TRBV25-1	TRBJ2-5	.	CASSEPGLETQYF	TGTGCCAGCAGTGAACCGGGTTTAGAGACCCAGTACTTC
.	TRBV10-1	TRBJ1-1	.	CASSRSGTEAFF	TGCGCCAGCAGTAGATCCGGTACTGAAGCTTTCTTT
TRBD1	TRBV5-1	TRBJ1-1	.	CASSAPQGAPNTEAFF	TGCGCCAGCAGCGCCCCACAGGGGGCGCCGAACACTGAAGCTTTCTTT
.	TRBV30	TRBJ1-1	.	CAWSRQPNTEAFF	TGTGCCTGGAGCCGACAGCCGAACACTGAAGCTTTCTTT
.	TRBV6-5	TRBJ1-1	.	CASRRGGDTEAFF	TGTGCCAGCAGGCGGGGAGGTGACACTGAAGCTTTCTTT
TRBD2	TRBV7-3	TRBJ2-3	.	CASSEAGGSFYTQYF	TGTGCCAGCAGCGAAGCGGGGGGGTCCTTCTATACGCAGTATTTT